This T cell receptor (beta chain) was recorded in a study of a mutant IDH1 vaccine in newly diagnosed glioma. Study background: Patients got radiotherapy, temozolomide, or both beforehand, and most got both.

Only in-frame clones appear in the TCRdb table, and some are missing; sequencing was by immunoSEQ multiplex PCR. The table includes tens of thousands of clones, around nine tenths detected once. As for time point: week 47, end of study. One vaccine dose held 300 ug of mutant IDH1 20-mer peptide and came with topical imiquimod. The CDR3 length is 12 residues. Germline V gene data show CDR1 as SQVTM and CDR2 as ANQGSEA. The V end lost 4 bases, the J end lost 5 bases, and 9 bases lay between the germline ends. This clone was counted many times. Its target is unknown. This rearrangement joins TRBV29-1 to TRBJ1-5, with D hard to call. This sample comprised PBMCs, obtained from a glioma patient whose treatment included an IDH1 peptide vaccine. The clonotype comes from a woman in her forties or fifties with glioma. This chain's CDR3 is CSVASGDQPQHF. DNA for the CDR3: TGCAGCGTTGCATCCGGAGATCAGCCCCAGCATTTT.